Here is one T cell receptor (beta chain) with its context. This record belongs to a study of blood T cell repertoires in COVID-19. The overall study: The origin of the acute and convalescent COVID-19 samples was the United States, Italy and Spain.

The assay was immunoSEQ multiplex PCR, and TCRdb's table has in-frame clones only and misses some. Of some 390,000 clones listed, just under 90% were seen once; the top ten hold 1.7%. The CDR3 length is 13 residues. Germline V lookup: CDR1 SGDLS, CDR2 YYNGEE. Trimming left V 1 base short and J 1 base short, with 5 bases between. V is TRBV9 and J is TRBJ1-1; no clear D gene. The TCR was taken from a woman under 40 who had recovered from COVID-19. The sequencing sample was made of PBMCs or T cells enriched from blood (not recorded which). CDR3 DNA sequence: TGTGCCAGCAGCGTACTAGAGAACACTGAAGCTTTCTTT. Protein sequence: CASSVLENTEAFF.